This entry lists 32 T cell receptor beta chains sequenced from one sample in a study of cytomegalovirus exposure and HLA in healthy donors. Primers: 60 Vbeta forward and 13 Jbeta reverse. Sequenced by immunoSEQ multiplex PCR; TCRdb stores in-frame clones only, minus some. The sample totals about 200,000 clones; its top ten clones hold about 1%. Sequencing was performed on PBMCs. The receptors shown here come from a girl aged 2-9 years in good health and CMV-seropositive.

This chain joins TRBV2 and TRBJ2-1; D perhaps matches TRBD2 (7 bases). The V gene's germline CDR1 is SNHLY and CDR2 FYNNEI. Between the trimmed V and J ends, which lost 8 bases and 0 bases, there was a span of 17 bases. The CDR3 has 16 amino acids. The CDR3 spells CASPGGLILSYNEQFF. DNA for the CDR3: TGTGCCAGCCCCGGGGGGCTTATACTCTCCTACAATGAGCAGTTCTTC.

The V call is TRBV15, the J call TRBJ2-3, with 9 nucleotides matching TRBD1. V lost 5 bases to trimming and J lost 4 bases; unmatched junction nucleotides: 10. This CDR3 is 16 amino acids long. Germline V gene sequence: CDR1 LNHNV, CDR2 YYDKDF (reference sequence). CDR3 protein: CATSFRTGAIADTQYF. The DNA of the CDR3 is TGTGCCACCAGCTTCCGGACAGGGGCAATTGCAGATACGCAGTATTTT.

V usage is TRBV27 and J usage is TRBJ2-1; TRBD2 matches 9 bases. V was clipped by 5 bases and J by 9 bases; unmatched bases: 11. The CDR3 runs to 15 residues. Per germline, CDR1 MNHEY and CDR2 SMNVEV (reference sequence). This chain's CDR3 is CASSLRGSREGEQFF. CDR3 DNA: TGTGCCAGCAGTCTAAGGGGCTCGCGGGAGGGTGAGCAGTTCTTC.

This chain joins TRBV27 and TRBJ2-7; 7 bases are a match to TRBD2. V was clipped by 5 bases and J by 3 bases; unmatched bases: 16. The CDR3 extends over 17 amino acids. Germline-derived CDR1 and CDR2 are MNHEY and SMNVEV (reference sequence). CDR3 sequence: CASSPDRSGTSFYEQYF. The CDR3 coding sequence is TGTGCCAGCAGTCCAGATCGCAGCGGGACCTCCTTCTACGAGCAGTACTTC.

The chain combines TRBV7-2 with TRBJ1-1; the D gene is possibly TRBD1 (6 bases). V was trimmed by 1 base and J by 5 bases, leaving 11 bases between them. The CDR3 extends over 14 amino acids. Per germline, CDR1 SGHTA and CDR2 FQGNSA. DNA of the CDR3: TGTGCCAGCAGCTTAGGAGGGGGGGGGACTGAAGCTTTCTTT. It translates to CASSLGGGGTEAFF.

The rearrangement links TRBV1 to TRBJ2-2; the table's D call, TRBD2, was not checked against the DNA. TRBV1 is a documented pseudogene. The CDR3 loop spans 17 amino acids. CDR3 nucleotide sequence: TGCACCAGCAGCCAAGATCGACTAGCGGGAAACACCGGGGAGCTGTTTTTT. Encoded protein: CTSSQDRLAGNTGELFF.

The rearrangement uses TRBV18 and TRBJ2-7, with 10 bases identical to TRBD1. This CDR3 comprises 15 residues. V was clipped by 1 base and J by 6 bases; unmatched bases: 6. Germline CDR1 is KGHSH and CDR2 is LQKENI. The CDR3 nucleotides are TGTGCCAGCTCACCACAGGGGACAGGGGAAGGCGAGCAGTACTTC. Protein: CASSPQGTGEGEQYF.

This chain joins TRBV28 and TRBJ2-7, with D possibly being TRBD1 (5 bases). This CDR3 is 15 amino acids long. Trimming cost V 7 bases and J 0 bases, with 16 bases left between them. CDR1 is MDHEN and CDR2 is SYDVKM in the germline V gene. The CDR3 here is CASNIWSGLSYEQYF. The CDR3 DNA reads TGTGCCAGCAACATTTGGTCAGGGCTCTCCTACGAGCAGTACTTC.

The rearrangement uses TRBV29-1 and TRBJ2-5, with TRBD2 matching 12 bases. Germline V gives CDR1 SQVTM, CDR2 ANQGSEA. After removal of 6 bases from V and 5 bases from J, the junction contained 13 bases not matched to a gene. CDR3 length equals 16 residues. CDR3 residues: CSVRRTSGTLGETQYF. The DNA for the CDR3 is TGCAGCGTGCGTCGGACTAGCGGGACGTTAGGGGAGACCCAGTACTTC.

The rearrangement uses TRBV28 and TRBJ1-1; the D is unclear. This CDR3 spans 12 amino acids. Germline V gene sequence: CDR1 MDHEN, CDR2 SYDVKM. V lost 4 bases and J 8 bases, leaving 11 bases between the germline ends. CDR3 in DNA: TGTGCCAGCAGTTGGGTAGGCGGAGAAGCTTTCTTT. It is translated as CASSWVGGEAFF.

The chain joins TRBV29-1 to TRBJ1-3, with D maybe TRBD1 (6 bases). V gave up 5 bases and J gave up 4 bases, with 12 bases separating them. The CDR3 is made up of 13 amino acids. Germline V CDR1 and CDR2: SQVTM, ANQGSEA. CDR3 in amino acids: CSVSTGSGNTIYF. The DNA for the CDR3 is TGCAGCGTTTCTACAGGGAGCGGAAACACCATATATTTT.

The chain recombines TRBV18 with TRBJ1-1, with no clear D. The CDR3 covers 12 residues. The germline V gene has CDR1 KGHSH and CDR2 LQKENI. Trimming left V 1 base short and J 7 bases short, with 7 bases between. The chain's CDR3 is CASSPLDFEAFF. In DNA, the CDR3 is TGTGCCAGCTCACCACTGGACTTTGAAGCTTTCTTT. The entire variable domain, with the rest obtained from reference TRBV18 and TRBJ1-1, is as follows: NAGVMQNPRHLVRRRGQEARLRCSPMKGHSHVYWYRQLPEEGLKFMVYLQKENIIDESGMPKERFSAEFPKEGPSILRIQQVVRGDSAAYFCASSPLDFEAFFGQGTRLTVV.

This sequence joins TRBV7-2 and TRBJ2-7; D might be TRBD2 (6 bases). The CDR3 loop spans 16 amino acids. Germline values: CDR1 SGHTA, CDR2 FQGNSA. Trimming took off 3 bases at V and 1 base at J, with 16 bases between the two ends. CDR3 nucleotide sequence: TGTGCCAGCAGCTTTGGGGTAGGAGGGTTGTCCTACGAGCAGTACTTC. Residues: CASSFGVGGLSYEQYF.

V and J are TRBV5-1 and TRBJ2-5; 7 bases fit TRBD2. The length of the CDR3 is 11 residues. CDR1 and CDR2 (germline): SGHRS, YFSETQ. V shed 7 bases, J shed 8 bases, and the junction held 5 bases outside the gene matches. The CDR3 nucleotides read TGCGCCAGCCGGGGGGTGGAAACCCAGTACTTC. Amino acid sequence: CASRGVETQYF. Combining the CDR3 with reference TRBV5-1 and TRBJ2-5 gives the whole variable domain KAGVTQTPRYLIKTRGQQVTLSCSPISGHRSVSWYQQTPGQGLQFLFEYFSETQRNKGNFPGRFSGRQFSNSRSEMNVSTLELGDSALYLCASRGVETQYFGPGTRLLVL.

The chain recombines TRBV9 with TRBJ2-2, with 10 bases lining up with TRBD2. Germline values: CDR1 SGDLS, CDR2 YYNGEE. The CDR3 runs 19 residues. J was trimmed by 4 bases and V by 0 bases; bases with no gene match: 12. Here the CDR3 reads CASSVGLAGVWGGTGELFF. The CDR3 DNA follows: TGTGCCAGCAGCGTAGGCCTAGCGGGAGTGTGGGGAGGCACCGGGGAGCTGTTTTTT.

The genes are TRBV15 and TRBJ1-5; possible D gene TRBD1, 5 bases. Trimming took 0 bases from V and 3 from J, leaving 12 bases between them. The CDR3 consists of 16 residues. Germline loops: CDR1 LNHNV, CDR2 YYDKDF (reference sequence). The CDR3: CATSRDQGRNNQPQHF. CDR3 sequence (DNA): TGTGCCACCAGCAGAGATCAGGGCAGAAACAATCAGCCCCAGCATTTT.

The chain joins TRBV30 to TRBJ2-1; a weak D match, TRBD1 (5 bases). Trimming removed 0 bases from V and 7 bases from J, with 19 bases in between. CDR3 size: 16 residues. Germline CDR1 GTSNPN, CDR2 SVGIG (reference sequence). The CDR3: CAWSVPRAGKFNEQFF. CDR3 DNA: TGTGCCTGGAGTGTACCAAGGGCAGGGAAATTTAATGAGCAGTTCTTC.

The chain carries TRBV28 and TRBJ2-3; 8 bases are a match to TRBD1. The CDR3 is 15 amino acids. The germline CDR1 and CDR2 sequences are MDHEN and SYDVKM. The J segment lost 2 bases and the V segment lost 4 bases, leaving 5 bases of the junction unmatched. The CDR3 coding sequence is TGTGCCAGCAGTTCTCAGGGGGCCGACACAGATACGCAGTATTTT. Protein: CASSSQGADTDTQYF.

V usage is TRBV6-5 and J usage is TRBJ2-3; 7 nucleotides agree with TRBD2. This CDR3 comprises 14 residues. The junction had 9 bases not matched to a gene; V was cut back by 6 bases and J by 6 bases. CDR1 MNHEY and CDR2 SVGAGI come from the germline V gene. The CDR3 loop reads CASRELKRGDTQYF. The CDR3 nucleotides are TGTGCCAGCAGGGAGCTTAAGCGGGGCGATACGCAGTATTTT.

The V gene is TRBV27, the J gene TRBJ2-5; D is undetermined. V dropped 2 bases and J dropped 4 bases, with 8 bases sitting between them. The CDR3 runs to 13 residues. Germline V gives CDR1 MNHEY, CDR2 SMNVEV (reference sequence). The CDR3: CASSLVSGETQYF. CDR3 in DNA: TGTGCCAGCAGTTTAGTGTCCGGAGAGACCCAGTACTTC.

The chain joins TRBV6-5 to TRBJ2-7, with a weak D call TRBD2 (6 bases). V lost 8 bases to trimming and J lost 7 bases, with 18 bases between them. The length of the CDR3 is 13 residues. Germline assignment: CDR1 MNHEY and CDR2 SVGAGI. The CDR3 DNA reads TGTGCCAGCTGGAGGACGGGAGACGGTGAGCAGTACTTC. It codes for CASWRTGDGEQYF.

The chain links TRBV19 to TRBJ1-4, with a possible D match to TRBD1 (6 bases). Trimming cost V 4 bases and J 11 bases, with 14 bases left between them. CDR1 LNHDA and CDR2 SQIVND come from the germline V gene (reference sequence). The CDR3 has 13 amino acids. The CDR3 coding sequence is TGTGCCAGTAGTACCTACAGGGAGGGGAAACTGTTTTTT. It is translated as CASSTYREGKLFF.

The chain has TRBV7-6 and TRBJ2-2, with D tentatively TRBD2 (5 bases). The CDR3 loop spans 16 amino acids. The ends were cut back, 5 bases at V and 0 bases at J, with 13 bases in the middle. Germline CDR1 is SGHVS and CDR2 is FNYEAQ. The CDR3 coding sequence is TGTGCCAGCAGCGCCAGGACTGGGACGAACACCGGGGAGCTGTTTTTT. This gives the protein CASSARTGTNTGELFF.

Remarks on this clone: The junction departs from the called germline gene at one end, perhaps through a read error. The CDR3 protein is CASSLEVGDSTDTQYF. CDR3 coding DNA: TGTGCCAGTAGTCTAGAAGTGGGAGACAGCACAGATACGCAGTATTTT. The V call is TRBV19, the J call TRBJ2-3, with TRBD2 as a possible D gene (5 bases). CDR3 length equals 16 residues. Germline V lookup: CDR1 LNHDA, CDR2 SQIVND (reference sequence).

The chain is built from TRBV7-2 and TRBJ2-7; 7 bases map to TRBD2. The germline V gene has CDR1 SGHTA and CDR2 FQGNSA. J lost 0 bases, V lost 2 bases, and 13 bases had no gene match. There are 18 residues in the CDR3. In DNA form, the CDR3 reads TGTGCCAGCAGCTTACGTGGACTAGTCCCCCTCGTCTCCTACGAGCAGTACTTC. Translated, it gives CASSLRGLVPLVSYEQYF.

The CDR3 reads CASTQGRSRRESSHEQYF. CDR3 bases: TGTGCCAGCACCCAAGGGAGGTCACGGCGGGAGAGTAGCCACGAGCAGTACTTC. The chain recombines TRBV21-1 with TRBJ2-7; the table's D gene call, TRBD2, was not cross checked with the DNA. TRBV21-1 represents a pseudogene. The CDR3 consists of 18 residues.

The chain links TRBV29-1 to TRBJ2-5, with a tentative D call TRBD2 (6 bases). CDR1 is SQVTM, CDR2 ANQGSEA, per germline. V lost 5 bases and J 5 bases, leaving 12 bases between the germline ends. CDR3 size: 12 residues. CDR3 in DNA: TGCAGCGTTATCGGAGGGATCGAGACCCAGTACTTC. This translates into CSVIGGIETQYF.

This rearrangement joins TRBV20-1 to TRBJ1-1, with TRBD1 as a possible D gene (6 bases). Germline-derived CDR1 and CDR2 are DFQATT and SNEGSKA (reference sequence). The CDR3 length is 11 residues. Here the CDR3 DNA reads TGCGTCACTCCGGGGGGCCCTGAAGCTTTCTTT. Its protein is CVTPGGPEAFF.

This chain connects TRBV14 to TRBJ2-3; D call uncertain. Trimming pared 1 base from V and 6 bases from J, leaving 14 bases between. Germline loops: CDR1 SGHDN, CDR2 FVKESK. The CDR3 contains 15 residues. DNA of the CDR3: TGTGCCAGCAGCCAAGCGGGTGGAAGCGTGGATACGCAGTATTTT. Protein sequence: CASSQAGGSVDTQYF.

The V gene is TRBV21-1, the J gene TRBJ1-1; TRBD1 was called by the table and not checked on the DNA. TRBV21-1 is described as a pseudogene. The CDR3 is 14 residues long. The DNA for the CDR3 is TGTGCCAGCAGCAAGAAAGTACAGGGGACTGAAGCTTTCTTT. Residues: CASSKKVQGTEAFF.

CDR3 in DNA: TGTGCCAGCAGTTTCCGGAGGGTGGGCTCCTACGAGCAGTACTTC. This translates into CASSFRRVGSYEQYF. This chain connects TRBV28 to TRBJ2-7, with D perhaps TRBD2 (6 bases). Germline CDR1 and CDR2: MDHEN and SYDVKM. Deletions cut 3 bases from V and 0 bases from J, with 12 bases between. The CDR3 contains 15 residues.

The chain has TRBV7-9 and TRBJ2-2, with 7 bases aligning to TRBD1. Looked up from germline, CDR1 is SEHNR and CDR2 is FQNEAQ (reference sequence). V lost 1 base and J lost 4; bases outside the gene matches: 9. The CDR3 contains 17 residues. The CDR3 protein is CASSLEFRDRSTGELFF. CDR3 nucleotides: TGTGCCAGCAGCTTAGAATTCCGGGACAGAAGCACCGGGGAGCTGTTTTTT.